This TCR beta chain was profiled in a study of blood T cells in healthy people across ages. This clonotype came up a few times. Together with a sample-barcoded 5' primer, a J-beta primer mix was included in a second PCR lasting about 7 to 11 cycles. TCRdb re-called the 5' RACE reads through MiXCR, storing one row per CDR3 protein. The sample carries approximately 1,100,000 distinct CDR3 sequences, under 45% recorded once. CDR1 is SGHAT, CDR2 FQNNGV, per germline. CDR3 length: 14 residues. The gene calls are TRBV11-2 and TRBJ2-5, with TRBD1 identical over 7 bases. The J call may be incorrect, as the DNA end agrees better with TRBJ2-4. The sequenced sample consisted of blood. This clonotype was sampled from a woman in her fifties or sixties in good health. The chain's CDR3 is CASSSLVKGAIQYF. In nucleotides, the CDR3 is TGTGCCAGCAGCTCCCTGGTTAAGGGGGCCATTCAGTACTTC.